The 26 T cell receptor beta chains reported below all come from one sample, sequenced in a study of blood T cell repertoires in COVID-19. Repertoires were generated with immunoSEQ multiplex PCR, while TCRdb's copy carries only in-frame clones and drops some. The sample lists hundreds of thousands of clones, approximately 81% occurring once. Sequenced material: peripheral blood. These receptors came from a woman older than 75 with acute or convalescent COVID-19.

The chain joins TRBV27 to TRBJ2-3; TRBD2 agrees at 10 bases. This CDR3 has 15 residues. CDR1 MNHEY and CDR2 SMNVEV come from the germline V gene (reference sequence). With 5 bases clipped from V and 7 bases from J, the junction kept 9 bases outside the gene matches. CDR3 DNA: TGTGCCAGCAGTCCTCAAAGCGGGGGGGCCCATACGCAGTATTTT. Protein: CASSPQSGGAHTQYF.

This chain uses TRBV7-2 with TRBJ1-6; 8 nucleotides agree with TRBD1. Germline V lookup: CDR1 SGHTA, CDR2 FQGNSA. The CDR3 runs 16 residues. With 5 bases clipped from V and 2 bases from J, the junction kept 5 bases outside the gene matches. This CDR3 reads CASSQATGAYNSPLHF. The CDR3 coding sequence is TGTGCCAGCAGCCAGGCGACAGGGGCCTATAATTCACCCCTCCACTTT.

The chain employs TRBV6-1 and TRBJ1-1, with D possibly TRBD1 on 5 matching bases. The germline CDR1 and CDR2 sequences are MNHNS and SASEGT. The CDR3 loop spans 14 amino acids. The germline V and J ends were trimmed by 2 bases and 4 bases, with 11 bases remaining between them. CDR3 in amino acids: CASSERGQITEAFF. CDR3 DNA: TGTGCCAGCAGTGAAAGGGGTCAGATCACTGAAGCTTTCTTT.

CDR3 protein: CASSGTNKYEQYF. The CDR3 DNA follows: TGTGCCAGCAGCGGGACTAACAAATACGAGCAGTACTTC. The chain joins TRBV9 to TRBJ2-7; a possible D gene is TRBD2 (6 bases). The germline V gene encodes CDR1 SGDLS and CDR2 YYNGEE. The CDR3 has 13 amino acids. Trimming shortened V by 3 bases and J by 4 bases, and 11 bases separated the two germline ends.

The chain recombines TRBV4-2 with TRBJ1-6; 7 bases match TRBD1. The CDR3 loop spans 15 amino acids. Germline assignment: CDR1 LGHNA and CDR2 YNFKEQ. The V and J ends lost 4 bases and 7 bases, in that order; junction bases with no gene match: 7. The CDR3 sequence: CASSPGGRENSPLHF. Written as DNA, the CDR3 is TGTGCCAGCAGCCCAGGGGGGCGAGAGAATTCACCCCTCCACTTT.

The CDR3 nucleotides read TGTGCCAGCAGGTTGGGACAGATCTATGGCTACACCTTC. This codes for CASRLGQIYGYTF. J is TRBJ1-2 and V is TRBV2; 7 positions agree with TRBD1. The CDR3 sequence is 13 residues long. V trimming: 6 bases; J trimming: 4 bases; junction bases outside the gene matches: 5. Germline-derived CDR1 and CDR2 are SNHLY and FYNNEI.

In this sample, this clone turned up a few times. This chain joins TRBV18 and TRBJ1-6; 8 bases map to TRBD1. Germline values: CDR1 KGHSH, CDR2 LQKENI. The CDR3 is made up of 14 amino acids. After removal of 4 bases from V and 5 bases from J, the junction contained 1 base not matched to a gene. DNA of the CDR3: TGTGCCAGCTCACTGGGACAGGATAATTCACCCCTCCACTTT. Amino acid sequence: CASSLGQDNSPLHF. Full variable domain (missing parts from reference TRBV18 and TRBJ1-6): NAGVMQNPRHLVRRRGQEARLRCSPMKGHSHVYWYRQLPEEGLKFMVYLQKENIIDESGMPKERFSAEFPKEGPSILRIQQVVRGDSAAYFCASSLGQDNSPLHFGNGTRLTVT.

The chain has TRBV30 and TRBJ2-5; 11 bases line up with TRBD2. The CDR3 has 14 residues. In germline, CDR1 is GTSNPN, CDR2 SVGIG (reference sequence). Losses at the gene ends were 2 bases for V and 5 bases for J; bases not matched to a gene: 4. The CDR3 DNA follows: TGTGCCTGGAGTTTACTAGCGGGGGTGGAGACCCAGTACTTC. Residues: CAWSLLAGVETQYF. The whole variable domain, remainder taken from reference TRBV30 and TRBJ2-5, is SQTIHQWPATLVQPVGSPLSLECTVEGTSNPNLYWYRQAAGRGLQLLFYSVGIGQISSEVPQNLSASRPQDRQFILSSKKLLLSDSGFYLCAWSLLAGVETQYFGPGTRLLVL.

V gene TRBV5-1 combines with J gene TRBJ1-2, with a possible D match to TRBD1 (6 bases). CDR3 length equals 14 residues. With 4 bases removed from V and 4 bases from J, the gap between germline ends came to 14 bases. CDR1 and CDR2 (germline): SGHRS, YFSETQ. The DNA of the CDR3 is TGCGCCAGCAGCCCCGACGGACAGCGCTATGGCTACACCTTC. Protein sequence: CASSPDGQRYGYTF.

The chain joins TRBV19 to TRBJ2-3; TRBD1 agrees at 7 bases. V lost 4 bases and J lost 2; bases outside the gene matches: 6. Germline V gene lookup returns CDR1 LNHDA and CDR2 SQIVND (reference sequence). The CDR3 consists of 15 residues. The CDR3 DNA sequence: TGTGCCAGTAGTACCCGACAGGGATTCACAGATACGCAGTATTTT. Translation: CASSTRQGFTDTQYF.

CDR3 residues: CASSLDGTDLHF. CDR3 in DNA: TGTGCCAGCAGCTTAGATGGGACTGATCTTCACTTT. The chain links TRBV7-8 to TRBJ1-6, with D perhaps TRBD1 (5 bases). Trimming stripped 1 base from V and 19 bases from J, with 14 bases between. CDR1 and CDR2 (germline): SGHVS, FQNEAQ. The CDR3 runs 12 residues.

Only one count was recorded for this clone. The gene calls are TRBV7-2 and TRBJ2-3; 8 bases line up with TRBD2. The germline gives CDR1 SGHTA, CDR2 FQGNSA. There are 16 residues in the CDR3. With 3 bases clipped from V and 1 base from J, the junction kept 6 bases outside the gene matches. For the CDR3, the DNA is TGTGCCAGCAGCTTTAGTGTAGCGGGACGCACAGATACGCAGTATTTT. Protein: CASSFSVAGRTDTQYF.

The rearrangement uses TRBV12-5 and TRBJ1-5; maybe TRBD1 (5 bases). The CDR3 spans 17 residues. V was clipped by 5 bases and J by 2 bases, with 19 bases between them. Germline lookup yields CDR1 LGHNT and CDR2 FRNRAP. CDR3 DNA sequence: TGTGCTAGTGGTGAAGGGGCCTCCCACCCGGGCAATCAGCCCCAGCATTTT. This translates into CASGEGASHPGNQPQHF.

The rearrangement joins TRBV7-6 to TRBJ2-2, with D possibly TRBD2 on 6 matching bases. V lost 5 bases to trimming and J lost 0 bases, with 19 bases between them. This CDR3 region has 18 residues. From germline, CDR1 is SGHVS and CDR2 FNYEAQ. The CDR3 reads CASSPVVGGPTNTGELFF. The CDR3, as DNA: TGTGCCAGCAGCCCAGTGGTAGGAGGGCCCACGAACACCGGGGAGCTGTTTTTT. The full variable domain, with the rest looked up from reference TRBV7-6 and TRBJ2-2, is GAGVSQSPRYKVTKRGQDVALRCDPISGHVSLYWYRQALGQGPEFLTYFNYEAQQDKSGLPNDRFSAERPEGSISTLTIQRTEQRDSAMYRCASSPVVGGPTNTGELFFGEGSRLTVL.

The chain couples TRBV10-2 to TRBJ1-2; 7 bases align to TRBD1. Germline V gene lookup returns CDR1 WSHSY and CDR2 SAAADI. Losses at the gene ends were 3 bases for V and 5 bases for J; bases not matched to a gene: 9. CDR3 length: 15 amino acids. CDR3 in amino acids: CASSDFAGQRYGYTF. DNA of the CDR3: TGCGCCAGCAGTGATTTTGCGGGACAGCGATATGGCTACACCTTC.

J is TRBJ1-1 and V is TRBV9; 7 bases are shared with TRBD1. The CDR3 spans 14 residues. The germline V gene has CDR1 SGDLS and CDR2 YYNGEE. Trimming cost V 7 bases and J 0 bases; bases outside gene matches: 6. CDR3 sequence: CASGRGVMNTEAFF. CDR3 coding DNA: TGTGCCAGCGGCAGGGGGGTCATGAACACTGAAGCTTTCTTT.

This clone was recorded only once. The chain employs TRBV4-3 and TRBJ2-6, with a weak D call TRBD1 (5 bases). The CDR3 length is 18 residues. V lost 0 bases to trimming and J lost 0 bases, with 12 bases between them. Germline V lookup: CDR1 LGHNA, CDR2 YSLEER. CDR3 nucleotide sequence: TGCGCCAGCAGCCAAGATAGGGGCGGCTTCTCTGGGGCCAACGTCCTGACTTTC. Translating gives CASSQDRGGFSGANVLTF.

This rearrangement joins TRBV5-1 to TRBJ2-1; 12 bases match TRBD2. Germline V gives CDR1 SGHRS, CDR2 YFSETQ. The CDR3 length is 16 residues. V shed 4 bases and J 6 bases; nucleotides not matched to a gene: 8. The CDR3 DNA follows: TGCGCCAGCAGCGTCTCACTAGCGGGGGGCCTCAATGAGCAGTTCTTC. It yields the protein CASSVSLAGGLNEQFF.

This sequence joins TRBV5-1 and TRBJ1-2; no definite D call. This CDR3 has 18 amino acids. CDR1 and CDR2 from the germline V gene are SGHRS and YFSETQ. The ends were cut back, 5 bases at V and 0 bases at J, with 23 bases in the middle. The CDR3 sequence is CASSPAGRPVLANYGYTF. CDR3 nucleotide sequence: TGCGCCAGCAGTCCAGCCGGGAGACCGGTACTAGCTAACTATGGCTACACCTTC. The entire variable domain, with the rest obtained from reference TRBV5-1 and TRBJ1-2, is as follows: KAGVTQTPRYLIKTRGQQVTLSCSPISGHRSVSWYQQTPGQGLQFLFEYFSETQRNKGNFPGRFSGRQFSNSRSEMNVSTLELGDSALYLCASSPAGRPVLANYGYTFGSGTRLTVV.

The gene calls are TRBV3-1 (or the pseudogene TRBV3-2) and TRBJ1-2; D may be TRBD1 (6 bases). Germline CDR1 reads LGHDT; CDR2 reads YNNKEL (reference sequence). Trimming stripped 4 bases from V and 3 bases from J, with 9 bases between. The CDR3 totals 13 residues. CDR3 DNA: TGTGCCAGCAGCCCTCACAGGGACTATGGCTACACCTTC. Amino acid sequence: CASSPHRDYGYTF.

The chain employs TRBV3-1 (or the pseudogene TRBV3-2) and TRBJ1-1, with TRBD1 identical over 7 bases. In germline, CDR1 is LGHDT, CDR2 YNNKEL (reference sequence). The CDR3 has 14 residues. The V gene end was trimmed by 2 bases and the J gene end by 1 base; junction bases not matched to a gene: 1. The CDR3 nucleotides are TGTGCCAGCAGCCAACGGGACAGGAACACTGAAGCTTTCTTT. This sequence encodes CASSQRDRNTEAFF.

The V call is TRBV24-1, the J call TRBJ2-3, with 8 bases aligning to TRBD2. Germline values: CDR1 KGHDR, CDR2 SFDVKD. The CDR3 runs 19 residues. Trimming cost V 8 bases and J 4 bases; bases outside gene matches: 22. The CDR3 is CATTRRPQRGPGRSDTQYF. In nucleotides, the CDR3 is TGTGCCACCACCAGACGTCCCCAGCGGGGGCCCGGGCGGTCAGATACGCAGTATTTT.

The rearrangement links TRBV7-9 to TRBJ1-1; a weak D match, TRBD1 (5 bases). Germline V lookup: CDR1 SEHNR, CDR2 FQNEAQ (reference sequence). V was cut by 5 bases and J by 0 bases, with 13 bases left in between. The CDR3 is 15 amino acids. This CDR3 is CASSDRRRVNTEAFF. DNA for the CDR3: TGTGCCAGCAGCGATAGGCGCAGGGTGAACACTGAAGCTTTCTTT.

This chain links TRBV20-1 with TRBJ1-1; 7 nucleotides line up with TRBD1. The V segment lost 3 bases and the J segment 0 bases; nucleotides outside the gene matches: 7. Looked up from germline, CDR1 is DFQATT and CDR2 is SNEGSKA (reference sequence). CDR3 length: 15 amino acids. CDR3 DNA: TGCAGTGCTAGTACCGGACAGGTCATGAACACTGAAGCTTTCTTT. Its translation: CSASTGQVMNTEAFF.

The CDR3 DNA follows: TGTGCCAGCAACATAGGACAGTCCTATGGCTACACCTTC. Protein: CASNIGQSYGYTF. The chain employs TRBV6-6 and TRBJ1-2, with D tentatively TRBD1 (6 bases). The CDR3 covers 13 residues. V dropped 7 bases and J dropped 4 bases, with 13 bases sitting between them. Germline assignment: CDR1 MNHNY and CDR2 SVGAGI (reference sequence).

The rearrangement links TRBV5-1 to TRBJ2-2, with 8 bases aligning to TRBD1. With 0 bases clipped from V and 3 bases from J, the junction kept 1 base outside the gene matches. Germline V lookup: CDR1 SGHRS, CDR2 YFSETQ. This CDR3 comprises 15 residues. The CDR3 bases are TGCGCCAGCAGCTTGGTGACAGGGGACACCGGGGAGCTGTTTTTT. It yields the protein CASSLVTGDTGELFF.